This entry lists 7 T cell receptor beta chains sequenced from one sample in a study of T cell responses to AZD1222 COVID-19 vaccine. Assay used: immunoSEQ multiplex PCR; TCRdb lists only in-frame clones, some missing. Counted here are over 55,000 clones, about 83% occurring once; the ten biggest clones make up 3% to 4%. Sequences were derived from peripheral blood, sampled 28 days after the second AZD1222 dose. Source of these receptors: an adult who received the AZD1222 COVID-19 vaccine.

The chain combines TRBV5-5 with TRBJ1-1, with 9 bases that match TRBD1. Germline V gene lookup returns CDR1 SGHKS and CDR2 YYEKEE (reference sequence). The CDR3 runs 15 residues. J gave up 1 base and V 1 base, and 2 bases lay outside the gene matches. The CDR3, as DNA: TGTGCCAGCAGCTTGACAGGGGGCGAGAACACTGAAGCTTTCTTT. It is translated as CASSLTGGENTEAFF.

This chain uses TRBV2 with TRBJ2-1, with a possible D match to TRBD1 (5 bases). Trimming left V 8 bases short and J 4 bases short, with 12 bases between. From germline, CDR1 is SNHLY and CDR2 FYNNEI. CDR3 size: 13 residues. The CDR3 nucleotides read TGTGCCAGCCGCACGGACATATACAATGAGCAGTTCTTC. It translates to CASRTDIYNEQFF.

The rearrangement links TRBV10-3 to TRBJ1-2; D is possibly TRBD1 (6 bases). The V and J ends lost 3 bases and 6 bases respectively, with 20 bases between them. The germline V gene encodes CDR1 ENHRY and CDR2 SYGVKD. The CDR3 length is 16 residues. The CDR3 region is CAISEAAGFGGDGYTF. As DNA, the CDR3 is TGTGCCATCAGTGAAGCTGCGGGATTCGGGGGCGATGGCTACACCTTC.

The V gene is TRBV2, the J gene TRBJ1-5, with unresolved D. The V and J ends lost 4 bases and 5 bases respectively, with 12 bases between them. The CDR3 extends over 14 amino acids. From germline, CDR1 is SNHLY and CDR2 FYNNEI. The DNA of the CDR3 is TGTGCCAGCAGTGTGGCCAGGTTGGATCAGCCCCAGCATTTT. Protein sequence: CASSVARLDQPQHF.

The J gene is TRBJ1-5, the V gene TRBV10-3; D not resolved. Germline CDR1 reads ENHRY; CDR2 reads SYGVKD. The germline V and J ends were trimmed by 3 bases and 1 base, with 7 bases remaining between them. The CDR3 extends over 14 amino acids. The DNA for the CDR3 is TGTGCCATCAGTGAAGGTTCCAGCAATCAGCCCCAGCATTTT. Amino acids: CAISEGSSNQPQHF.

CDR3 protein: CASSIGARRNYGYTF. The CDR3, as DNA: TGTGCCAGTAGTATAGGGGCCAGGCGCAACTATGGCTACACCTTC. J is TRBJ1-2 and V is TRBV19; D unresolved. The germline CDR1 and CDR2 sequences are LNHDA and SQIVND (reference sequence). Deletions cut 1 base from V and 2 bases from J, with 11 bases between. The CDR3 loop spans 15 amino acids.

The chain's CDR3 is CASSREGNEQFF. In DNA, the CDR3 is TGTGCCAGCAGCCGCGAGGGGAATGAGCAGTTCTTC. V usage is TRBV7-9 and J usage is TRBJ2-1; D may be TRBD1 or TRBD2 (5 bases each). Germline V gene data show CDR1 as SEHNR and CDR2 as FQNEAQ (reference sequence). This CDR3 comprises 12 residues. Trimming left V 5 bases short and J 7 bases short, with 9 bases between.